These 3 T cell receptor beta chains originate from one sample sequenced in a study of cytotoxic CD8 clonotypes in ibrutinib-treated CLL. This table comes from immunoSEQ multiplex PCR, and its TCRdb copy is limited to in-frame clones, with some not included. The sample lists about 92,000 clones; around 77% were seen once. This material consisted of PBMCs, taken after 24 months of ibrutinib treatment. These receptors all come from a human donor with chronic lymphocytic leukemia.

The chain recombines TRBV29-1 with TRBJ2-3; 7 nucleotides match TRBD2. V dropped 6 bases and J dropped 2; count of bases not matched to a gene: 8. Germline V gives CDR1 SQVTM, CDR2 ANQGSEA. The CDR3 length is 14 residues. The CDR3 DNA reads TGCAGCGTAGCCGGGGAGGGTCTCACAGATACGCAGTATTTT. This translates into CSVAGEGLTDTQYF.

This rearrangement joins TRBV6-4 to TRBJ2-7; D is undetermined. This CDR3 has 13 residues. CDR1 is MRHNA and CDR2 is SNTAGT in the germline V gene. Trimming left V 10 bases short and J 6 bases short, with 19 bases between. CDR3 region: CATDWRRWVEQYF. For the CDR3, the DNA is TGTGCCACAGACTGGCGGCGTTGGGTCGAGCAGTACTTC.

The J gene is TRBJ2-1, the V gene TRBV11-1; 7 bases match TRBD1. Trimming took 6 bases from V and 4 from J; bases not matched to a gene: 6. The germline gives CDR1 SGHAT, CDR2 FQDESV (reference sequence). The CDR3 sequence is 14 residues long. DNA of the CDR3: TGTGCCAGCAGACCCCAGGGGGTGTACAATGAGCAGTTCTTC. Encoded protein: CASRPQGVYNEQFF.